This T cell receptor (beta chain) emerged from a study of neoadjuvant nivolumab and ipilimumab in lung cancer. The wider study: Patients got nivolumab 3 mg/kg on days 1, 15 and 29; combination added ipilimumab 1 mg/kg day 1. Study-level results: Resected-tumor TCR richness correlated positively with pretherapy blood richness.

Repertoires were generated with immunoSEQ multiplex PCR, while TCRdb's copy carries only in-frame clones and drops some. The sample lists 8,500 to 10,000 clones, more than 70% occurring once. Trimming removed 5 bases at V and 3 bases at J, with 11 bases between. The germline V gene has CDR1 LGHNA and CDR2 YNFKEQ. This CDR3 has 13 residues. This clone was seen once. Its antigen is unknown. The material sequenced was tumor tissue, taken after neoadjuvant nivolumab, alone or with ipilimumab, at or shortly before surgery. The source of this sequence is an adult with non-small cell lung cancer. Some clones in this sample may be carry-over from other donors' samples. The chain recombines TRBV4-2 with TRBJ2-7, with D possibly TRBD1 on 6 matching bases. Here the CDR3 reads CASSSNRDYEQYF. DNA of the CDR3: TGTGCCAGCAGCTCCAACAGGGACTACGAGCAGTACTTC.